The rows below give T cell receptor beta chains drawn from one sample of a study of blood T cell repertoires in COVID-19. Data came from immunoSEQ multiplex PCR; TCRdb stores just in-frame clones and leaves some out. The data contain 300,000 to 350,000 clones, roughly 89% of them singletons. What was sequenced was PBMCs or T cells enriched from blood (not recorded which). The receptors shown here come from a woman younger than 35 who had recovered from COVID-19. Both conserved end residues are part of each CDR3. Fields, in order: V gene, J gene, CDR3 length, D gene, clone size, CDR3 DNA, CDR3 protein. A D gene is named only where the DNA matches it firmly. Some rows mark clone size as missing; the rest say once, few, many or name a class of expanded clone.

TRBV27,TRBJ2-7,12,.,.,TGTGCCAGCAGTTCCCAGTCTTACGAGCAGTACTTC,CASSSQSYEQYF
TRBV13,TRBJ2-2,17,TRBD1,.,TGTGCCAGCAGCTCCAACCTACAGGGGTCGTACACCGGGGAGCTGTTTTTT,CASSSNLQGSYTGELFF
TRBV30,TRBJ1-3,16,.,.,TGTGCCTGGAGTCGGAGACTGACCCAAGAGGGAAACACCATATATTTT,CAWSRRLTQEGNTIYF
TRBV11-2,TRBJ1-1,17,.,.,TGTGCCAGCAGCTTAGGCCACTCCTGGGACATGAACACTGAAGCTTTCTTT,CASSLGHSWDMNTEAFF
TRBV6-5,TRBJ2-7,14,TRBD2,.,TGTGCCAGCAGTTACGTAGCGGGAGAAGTCGAGCAGTACTTC,CASSYVAGEVEQYF
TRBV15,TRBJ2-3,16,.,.,TGTGCCACCAGCAGAGTAGGCGGGCTTAGCACAGATACGCAGTATTTT,CATSRVGGLSTDTQYF
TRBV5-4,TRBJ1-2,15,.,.,TGTGCCAGCAGCCAACGGACAGACGCTAACTATGGCTACACCTTC,CASSQRTDANYGYTF
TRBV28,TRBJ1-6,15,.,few,TGTGCCAGCAGTCCTTTTTGGACAGATTATTCACCCCTCCACTTT,CASSPFWTDYSPLHF
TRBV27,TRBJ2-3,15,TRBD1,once,TGTGCCAGCAGTTGGGGGACAGGGAGCGCAGATACGCAGTATTTT,CASSWGTGSADTQYF
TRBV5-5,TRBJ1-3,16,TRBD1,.,TGTGCCAGCAGCGGGGGACAGGGGGTTCGTGGAAACACCATATATTTT,CASSGGQGVRGNTIYF
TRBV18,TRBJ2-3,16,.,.,TGTGCCAGCTCACCTCTTTACGGGAGGGGGCCAGATACGCAGTATTTT,CASSPLYGRGPDTQYF
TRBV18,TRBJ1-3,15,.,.,TGTGCCAGCTCACCTGGACAGATCGCTGGAAACACCATATATTTT,CASSPGQIAGNTIYF
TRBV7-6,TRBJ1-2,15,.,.,TGTGCCAGCAGCTTAGTGGCACGGGACATCTATGGCTACACCTTC,CASSLVARDIYGYTF
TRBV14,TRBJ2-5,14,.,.,TGTGCCAGCACCTCCGGGACAACGGTAGAGACCCAGTACTTC,CASTSGTTVETQYF
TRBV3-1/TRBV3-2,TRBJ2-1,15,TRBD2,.,TGTGCCAGCAGCCGGACTAGCGGGAGAGGCAATGAGCAGTTCTTC,CASSRTSGRGNEQFF
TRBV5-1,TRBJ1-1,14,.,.,TGCGCCAGCAGCTCCGGGACAACGAACACTGAAGCTTTCTTT,CASSSGTTNTEAFF
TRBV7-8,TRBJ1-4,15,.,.,TGTGCCAGCAGCTTACAGGGTAGCTCCCCTGAAAAACTGTTTTTT,CASSLQGSSPEKLFF
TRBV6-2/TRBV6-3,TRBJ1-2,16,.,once,TGTGCCAGCAGTTCAACATACCCCGGCAGGATACATGGCTACACCTTC,CASSSTYPGRIHGYTF
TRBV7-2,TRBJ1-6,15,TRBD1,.,TGTGCCAGCAGCTTAGACGGACAGGCGAATTCACCCCTCCACTTT,CASSLDGQANSPLHF
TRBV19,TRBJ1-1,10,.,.,TGTGCCAGTATAGCGGGCAGAGCTTTCTTT,CASIAGRAFF
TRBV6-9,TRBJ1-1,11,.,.,TGTGCCAGCACTTATCTACGGGAAGCTTTCTTT,CASTYLREAFF
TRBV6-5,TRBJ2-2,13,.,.,TGTGCCAGCTTCACAGGGTTCACCGGGGAGCTGTTTTTT,CASFTGFTGELFF
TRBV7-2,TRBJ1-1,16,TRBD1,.,TGTGCCAGCAGCCCGTCCGGACAGGGGATGAACACTGAAGCTTTCTTT,CASSPSGQGMNTEAFF
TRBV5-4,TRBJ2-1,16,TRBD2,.,TGTGCCAGCAGCCTCAAAAGCGGGAGGGCTTACAATGAGCAGTTCTTC,CASSLKSGRAYNEQFF
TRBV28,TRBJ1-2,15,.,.,TGTGCCAGCACTCCCCGCCGCGGGGCGTTAAATGGCTACACCTTC,CASTPRRGALNGYTF
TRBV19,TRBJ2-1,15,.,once,TGTGCCAGTAGCCTACCAGGGGTTCGAAGGAATGAGCAGTTCTTC,CASSLPGVRRNEQFF
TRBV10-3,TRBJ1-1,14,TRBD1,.,TGTGCCATCAGGGAAACAGGGGGAGACACTGAAGCTTTCTTT,CAIRETGGDTEAFF
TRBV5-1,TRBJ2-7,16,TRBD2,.,TGCGCCAGCAGCTTGTTTGGTAGCGGGACGACGGACGAGCAGTACTTC,CASSLFGSGTTDEQYF
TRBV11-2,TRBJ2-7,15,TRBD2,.,TGTGCCAGCAGCTCGGTTGGGGGACTAGTGTACGAGCAGTACTTC,CASSSVGGLVYEQYF
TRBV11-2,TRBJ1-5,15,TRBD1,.,TGTGCCAGCAGCCCCGACAGGGATTGGTGGCAGCCCCAGCATTTT,CASSPDRDWWQPQHF
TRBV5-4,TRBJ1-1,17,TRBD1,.,TGTGCCAGCAGCTTAAGGGACAGGGGGCGTGTGGACACTGAAGCTTTCTTT,CASSLRDRGRVDTEAFF
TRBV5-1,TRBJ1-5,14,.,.,TGCGCCAGCAGACCCGACAGTAGCAATCAGCCCCAGCATTTT,CASRPDSSNQPQHF
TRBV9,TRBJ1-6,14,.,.,TGTGCCAGCAGCATAAACGATGGGCGGGGTCCCCTCCACTTT,CASSINDGRGPLHF
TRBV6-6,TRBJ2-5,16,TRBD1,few,TGTGCCAGCAGTCATACCTGGGACAGGGGGCAGGAGACCCAGTACTTC,CASSHTWDRGQETQYF
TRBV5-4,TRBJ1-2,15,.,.,TGTGCCAGCAGCCTGGAGGCGGACATGACGAAGGGCTACACCTTC,CASSLEADMTKGYTF
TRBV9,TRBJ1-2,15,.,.,TGTGCCAGCAGCCCCCCCGCTGGGCGGGGTCGTGGCTACACCTTC,CASSPPAGRGRGYTF
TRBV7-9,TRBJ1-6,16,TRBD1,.,TGTGCCAGCAGCTCCCCGACAGGGGGCTATAATTCACCCCTCCACTTT,CASSSPTGGYNSPLHF
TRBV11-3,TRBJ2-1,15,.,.,TGTGCCAGCAGCCTCGGGAGCAATTCTCTAAATGAGCAGTTCTTC,CASSLGSNSLNEQFF
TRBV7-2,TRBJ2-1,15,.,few,TGTGCCAGCAGCTTAGACAGGGTTGTAGACGATGAGCAGTTCTTC,CASSLDRVVDDEQFF
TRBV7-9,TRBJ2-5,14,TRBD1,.,TGTGCCAGCAGCTTATTGACAGGGTTGGAGACCCAGTACTTC,CASSLLTGLETQYF
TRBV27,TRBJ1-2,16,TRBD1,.,TGTGCCAGCAGTTTATCTGGGGACAGCGGATTCTATGGCTACACCTTC,CASSLSGDSGFYGYTF
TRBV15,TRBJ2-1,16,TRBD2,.,TGTGCCACCAGCAGAGATCAGGGGCGGGAGGGAGAAGAGCAGTTCTTC,CATSRDQGREGEEQFF
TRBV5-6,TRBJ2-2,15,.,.,TGTGCCAGCAGCTTTGAACAGGGAAACACCGGGGAGCTGTTTTTT,CASSFEQGNTGELFF
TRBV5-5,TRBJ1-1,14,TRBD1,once,TGTGCCAGCAGCTTCCAACAGGGGGCCGGGGAAGCTTTCTTT,CASSFQQGAGEAFF
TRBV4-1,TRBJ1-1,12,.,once,TGCGCCAGCAGCCAAGAGGGCCGGCGTGCTTTCTTT,CASSQEGRRAFF
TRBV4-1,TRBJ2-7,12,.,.,TGCGCCAGCAGCCCCACGGAGGGCGAGCAGTACTTC,CASSPTEGEQYF
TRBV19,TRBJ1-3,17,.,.,TGTGCCAGTATCCCACGAGGTCCCCGGTACTCTGGAAACACCATATATTTT,CASIPRGPRYSGNTIYF
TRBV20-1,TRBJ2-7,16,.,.,TGCAGTGCTAGTGATCTCCTTGGTCGGGAGTCCTACGAGCAGTACTTC,CSASDLLGRESYEQYF
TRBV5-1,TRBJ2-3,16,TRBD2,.,TGCGCCAGCAGCTTGGGTTCCAGCGGGGGTGCAGATACGCAGTATTTT,CASSLGSSGGADTQYF
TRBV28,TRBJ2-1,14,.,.,TGTGCCAGCAGTTTGGTTTCTAGCGAGAATGAGCAGTTCTTC,CASSLVSSENEQFF